The 8 T cell receptor beta chains below all came from one sample that was sequenced in a study of shared clonotypes between healthy human individuals. Using immunoSEQ multiplex PCR, the repertoire was profiled, and TCRdb retains in-frame clones only, with some absent. The table records over 150,000 clones, 65% to 80% of them present only once. Sequences were obtained from memory CD4+ T cells sorted from blood. The subset denotes: CD45RA-negative fraction. The receptors originated from a man aged 30-40 years in good health.

The chain carries TRBV6-4 and TRBJ2-1, with TRBD2 matching over 14 bases. The CDR3 has 14 amino acids. The trim removed 2 bases at V and 9 bases at J, leaving 0 bases unmatched. Germline V gene data show CDR1 as MRHNA and CDR2 as SNTAGT. This chain's CDR3 is CASSDGTSGSEQFF. For the CDR3, the DNA is TGTGCCAGCAGTGACGGGACTAGCGGGAGTGAGCAGTTCTTC.

This clone has a count of ten or more. This chain joins TRBV19 and TRBJ2-1; D may correspond to TRBD1 or TRBD2 (5 bases each). Germline V gene data show CDR1 as LNHDA and CDR2 as SQIVND (reference sequence). The V end lost 3 bases, the J end lost 6 bases, and 15 bases lay between the germline ends. The CDR3 covers 15 residues. In nucleotides, the CDR3 is TGTGCCAGTAGTATTTGGGGGAGCGCCGGCAATGAGCAGTTCTTC. Its protein product is CASSIWGSAGNEQFF.

In this sample, this clone turned up many times. The chain has TRBV25-1 and TRBJ2-1; D gene ambiguous. V lost 5 bases, J lost 6 bases, and 11 bases lay in between. This CDR3 contains 13 residues. Germline-derived CDR1 and CDR2 are MGHDK and SYGVNS. The DNA of the CDR3 is TGTGCCAGCAGTCCCACGGTCAGCAATGAGCAGTTCTTC. Protein product: CASSPTVSNEQFF.

This chain joins TRBV6-1 and TRBJ2-5; possibly TRBD1 or TRBD2 for D (5 bases each). CDR3 length: 15 residues. The V end was cut by 5 bases, the J end by 2 bases, with 15 bases between. Looked up from germline, CDR1 is MNHNS and CDR2 is SASEGT. The CDR3 is CASSRLAGTQETQYF. The CDR3 region has the DNA TGTGCCAGCAGTAGGTTAGCTGGGACGCAAGAGACCCAGTACTTC.

V and J are TRBV4-2 and TRBJ2-6, with 12 bases lining up with TRBD2. Germline CDR1 LGHNA, CDR2 YNFKEQ. CDR3 length: 20 residues. V trimming: 0 bases; J trimming: 3 bases; junction bases outside the gene matches: 9. The CDR3 bases are TGTGCCAGCAGCCAAGATTCCTTCCGACTAGCGGGAGTTGGGGCCAACGTCCTGACTTTC. Its protein is CASSQDSFRLAGVGANVLTF.

V gene TRBV5-4 combines with J gene TRBJ1-3; a possible D gene is TRBD1 (5 bases). The CDR3 totals 15 residues. V was pared by 4 bases and J by 3 bases, with 14 bases between. Looked up from germline, CDR1 is SGHNT and CDR2 is YYREEE (reference sequence). In nucleotides, the CDR3 is TGTGCCAGCAGCGGGGGACCGAGCAATGGAAACACCATATATTTT. This codes for CASSGGPSNGNTIYF.

V gene TRBV2 combines with J gene TRBJ2-7, with unresolved D. Germline V gives CDR1 SNHLY, CDR2 FYNNEI. This CDR3 is built from 11 residues. V was cut by 6 bases and J by 6 bases, with 9 bases left in between. CDR3: CASSIGLEQYF. In DNA form, the CDR3 reads TGTGCCAGCAGCATAGGGCTCGAGCAGTACTTC. Together with reference TRBV2 and TRBJ2-7, the CDR3 gives the full variable domain: EPEVTQTPSHQVTQMGQEVILRCVPISNHLYFYWYRQILGQKVEFLVSFYNNEISEKSEIFDDQFSVERPDGSNFTLKIRSTKLEDSAMYFCASSIGLEQYFGPGTRLTVT.

This clone was observed a single time. The chain uses TRBV19 and TRBJ2-1; TRBD1 agrees at 7 bases. This CDR3 has 15 residues. V shed 4 bases, J shed 0 bases, and the junction held 3 bases outside the gene matches. Germline CDR1 reads LNHDA; CDR2 reads SQIVND (reference sequence). The CDR3 protein is CASSTGTVSYNEQFF. DNA of the CDR3: TGTGCCAGTAGTACTGGGACAGTCTCCTACAATGAGCAGTTCTTC.